This TCR beta chain was sequenced in a study of shared clonotypes between healthy human individuals. Study in general: Three plates were used per donor for CD4 naive, three for CD4 memory, two for CD8 naive and one for CD8 memory.

On this clone itself: The antigen remains undetermined.

With 3 bases removed from V and 2 bases from J, the gap between germline ends came to 12 bases. CDR1 is SGDLS and CDR2 is YYNGEE in the germline V gene. The CDR3 runs 14 residues. Every immunoSEQ plate was one replicate of a subset's evenly spread DNA. Sequencing used immunoSEQ multiplex PCR; TCRdb keeps in-frame clones, though not all of them. This sample yields hundreds of thousands of clones, of which 80% to 95% are seen a single time; 24% belongs to the top ten. Study findings and constraints: Richness estimates generally favored naive over memory subsets.

In the naive CD8 group, cells lacked CD45RO and were positively selected for CCR7, so terminally differentiated effector memory CD45RA+ cells were left out. The sequence was collected from a man aged 30 to 39 in good health. This chain links TRBV9 with TRBJ2-7, with D perhaps matching TRBD1 (5 bases). The sequenced sample consisted of naive CD8+ T cells sorted from blood. The CDR3 nucleotides read TGTGCCAGCAGCGAATCGACAGAAACCTACGAGCAGTACTTC. As protein: CASSESTETYEQYF. The whole variable domain, remainder taken from reference TRBV9 and TRBJ2-7, is DSGVTQTPKHLITATGQRVTLRCSPRSGDLSVYWYQQSLDQGLQFLIQYYNGEERAKGNILERFSAQQFPDLHSELNLSSLELGDSALYFCASSESTETYEQYFGPGTRLTVT.